Below, 11 T cell receptor beta chains from the same sample are listed, as sequenced in a study of blood T cells in healthy people across ages. PCR was performed a second time for 7 to 11 cycles using a sample-barcoded 5' primer and a J-beta primer mix. MiXCR was run by TCRdb on the 5' RACE reads, yielding one entry per CDR3 protein. The table records hundreds of thousands of distinct CDR3 sequences, under 25% of them present only once. The sample consisted of blood. These receptors originate from a man in his 70s in good health.

There are a few counts of this clonotype. The J gene is TRBJ2-5, the V gene TRBV6-1; 12 positions agree with TRBD1. The CDR3 length is 14 residues. Losses at the gene ends were 8 bases for V and 11 bases for J; bases not matched to a gene: 12. Germline V gene sequence: CDR1 MNHNS, CDR2 SASEGT. CDR3 sequence: CASSTGQGASGQYF. The CDR3 nucleotides read TGTGCCAGCTCCACGGGACAGGGGGCGTCGGGGCAGTACTTC.

This clonotype was seen repeatedly, ten times or more. This rearrangement joins TRBV4-2 to TRBJ2-1, with 9 bases that match TRBD2. Germline loops: CDR1 LGHNA, CDR2 YNFKEQ. CDR3 length equals 16 residues. Trimming cost V 1 base and J 2 bases; bases outside gene matches: 3. CDR3 bases: TGTGCCAGCAGCCAAGGCGGGACTAGCCCCTACAATGAGCAGTTCTTC. Translating gives CASSQGGTSPYNEQFF.

V gene TRBV7-9 combines with J gene TRBJ1-2; TRBD1 is a possible D gene (6 bases). The germline V and J ends were trimmed by 4 bases and 3 bases, with 15 bases remaining between them. The CDR3 is 15 residues long. Looked up from germline, CDR1 is SEHNR and CDR2 is FQNEAQ (reference sequence). The CDR3 region is CASSSLGAEYYGYTF. The CDR3 DNA sequence: TGTGCCAGCAGCTCCCTGGGGGCGGAATACTATGGCTACACCTTC.

V usage is TRBV12-3 or TRBV12-4 and J usage is TRBJ2-3, with 7 positions matching TRBD1. The CDR3 is 14 amino acids. V lost 4 bases to trimming and J lost 3 bases; unmatched junction nucleotides: 4. CDR3 DNA: TGTGCCAGCAGTTACACAGGGGAAACAGATACGCAGTATTTT. This codes for CASSYTGETDTQYF.

The chain employs TRBV6-6 and TRBJ2-5; TRBD1 matches 9 bases. The end of the DNA is better explained by TRBJ2-1, so the J call may be wrong. This CDR3 contains 15 residues. Looked up from germline, CDR1 is MNHNY and CDR2 is SVGAGI (reference sequence). In nucleotides, the CDR3 is TGTGCCAGCAGTGTAGACAGGGGGTATGGCAATGAGCAGTTCTTC. The encoded protein is CASSVDRGYGNEQFF.

The CDR3: CASSADAGNTIYF. CDR3 bases: TGCGCCAGCAGCGCAGACGCTGGAAACACCATATATTTT. This chain links TRBV5-1 with TRBJ1-3; D is ambiguous. There are 13 residues in the CDR3. Germline CDR1 reads SGHRS; CDR2 reads YFSETQ. V lost 4 bases to trimming and J lost 2 bases, with 7 bases between them.

This clonotype was picked up a small number of times. The chain employs TRBV7-9 and TRBJ1-4; 7 nucleotides agree with TRBD1. V was clipped by 5 bases and J by 4 bases; unmatched bases: 4. The length of the CDR3 is 14 residues. CDR1 and CDR2 from the germline V gene are SEHNR and FQNEAQ (reference sequence). DNA for the CDR3: TGTGCCAGCAGCCAAACAGGGGTTAATGAAAAACTGTTTTTT. It encodes CASSQTGVNEKLFF.

V usage is TRBV20-1 and J usage is TRBJ1-5; D not certain. This CDR3 region has 15 residues. With 2 bases removed from V and 1 base from J, the gap between germline ends came to 12 bases. Germline CDR1 DFQATT, CDR2 SNEGSKA (reference sequence). CDR3 sequence reads: CSARSDPGSNQPQHF. CDR3 coding DNA: TGCAGTGCTAGATCGGACCCCGGCAGCAATCAGCCCCAGCATTTT.

Concerning this clonotype: A read error may be the cause here, since a much bigger clone is one base away. The chain couples TRBV5-5 to TRBJ2-3, with 11 bases identical to TRBD2. The CDR3 length is 15 residues. The germline V gene encodes CDR1 SGHKS and CDR2 YYEKEE (reference sequence). CDR3 sequence (DNA): TGTGCCAGCAGCTCACTAGCGGGAGTCTCAGATGCGCAGTATTTT. It translates to CASSSLAGVSDAQYF.

The chain has TRBV11-2 and TRBJ1-1; D is unresolved. V lost 5 bases and J lost 5, with 12 bases in between. Germline loops: CDR1 SGHAT, CDR2 FQNNGV. This CDR3 spans 13 amino acids. CDR3 nucleotide sequence: TGTGCCAGCAGCGTCGGGGAGAGGACTGAAGCTTTCTTT. This codes for CASSVGERTEAFF.

This clonotype was found a few times. The CDR3 sequence is CASSQTTGENQPQHF. The CDR3 nucleotides are TGTGCCAGCAGCCAAACGACAGGGGAAAATCAGCCCCAGCATTTT. The chain combines TRBV4-2 with TRBJ1-5; the match to TRBD1 covers 8 bases. V shed 2 bases, J shed 4 bases, and the junction held 4 bases outside the gene matches. The CDR3 consists of 15 residues. Looked up from germline, CDR1 is LGHNA and CDR2 is YNFKEQ.